This TCR beta chain is from a study of cytomegalovirus exposure and HLA in healthy donors. Researchers ran the PCR with 60 Vbeta and 13 Jbeta primers. Some clones are missing from TCRdb's copy, which holds only in-frame ones; the method was immunoSEQ multiplex PCR. The data show under 250,000 clones, over 60% seen once. There are 12 residues in the CDR3. Trimming removed 6 bases from V and 7 bases from J, with 12 bases in between. Germline CDR1 reads GTSNPN; CDR2 reads SVGIG (reference sequence). The chain uses TRBV30 and TRBJ1-4; D not certain. The sequenced sample consisted of PBMCs. The TCR sequence derives from a man aged 18-30 years in good health and CMV-seronegative. CDR3 in DNA: TGTGCCTGTAGCCCCGGGAGTGAAAAACTGTTTTTT. As protein: CACSPGSEKLFF.